This T cell receptor beta chain emerged from a study of blood T cell repertoires in COVID-19. Study-wide context: COVID-19 samples collected from the United States, Italy and Spain covered acute and convalescent phases.

V gave up 1 base and J gave up 2 bases, with 5 bases separating them. The V gene's germline CDR1 is LGHDT and CDR2 YNNKEL (reference sequence). The length of the CDR3 is 13 residues. Authors' methods: Estimation of nucleated cell counts was performed using reference gene primer amplification. Using immunoSEQ multiplex PCR, the repertoire was profiled, and TCRdb retains in-frame clones only, with some absent. That table furnishes V, J and clone size, whereas the DNA furnished D and trimming. This repertoire shows approximately 100,000 clones, about nine tenths found once; its top ten account for 0.95% to 1.3%.

The chain recombines TRBV3-1 (or the pseudogene TRBV3-2) with TRBJ2-5, with D unclear. This receptor was taken from a human donor in a cohort sampled during active COVID-19. Specimen: peripheral blood. In DNA form, the CDR3 reads TGTGCCAGCAGCCAAGTCCATCAAGAGACCCAGTACTTC. Translating gives CASSQVHQETQYF.